The 25 T cell receptor beta chains below were found in one sample sequenced in a study of technical replicates of blood from a few donors. Assay used: immunoSEQ multiplex PCR; TCRdb lists only in-frame clones, some missing. The sample yields tens of thousands of clones, roughly nine tenths seen once. What was sequenced was PBMCs. These receptors all stem from a human donor in good health. Some clones in this sample may be carry-over from other donors' samples.

The V and J genes are TRBV5-1 and TRBJ2-7; D is possibly TRBD2 (6 bases). The CDR3 is 13 amino acids. Germline values: CDR1 SGHRS, CDR2 YFSETQ. Trimming left V 0 bases short and J 9 bases short, with 13 bases between. The CDR3, as DNA: TGCGCCAGCAGCTTGGTAGGCGGGACTCGGCAGTACTTC. Protein: CASSLVGGTRQYF.

The chain has TRBV6-1 and TRBJ1-2; 10 nucleotides line up with TRBD1. This CDR3 is 17 amino acids long. Germline CDR1 is MNHNS and CDR2 is SASEGT. V lost 2 bases to trimming and J lost 4 bases; unmatched junction nucleotides: 10. As DNA, the CDR3 is TGTGCCAGCAGTGAAAGAGGACAGGGGGGGAGTCGCTATGGCTACACCTTC. Translation: CASSERGQGGSRYGYTF.

The chain combines TRBV10-3 with TRBJ2-1, with 13 bases identical to TRBD2. Germline loops: CDR1 ENHRY, CDR2 SYGVKD. The CDR3 length is 15 residues. J gave up 7 bases and V 3 bases, and 3 bases lay outside the gene matches. This chain's CDR3 is CAISELAGGQNEQFF. The CDR3 region has the DNA TGTGCCATCAGTGAACTAGCGGGAGGGCAGAATGAGCAGTTCTTC.

The gene calls are TRBV4-2 and TRBJ1-6; 7 nucleotides align to TRBD1. Germline values: CDR1 LGHNA, CDR2 YNFKEQ. Trimming at V came to 1 base and at J to 10 bases, leaving 10 bases not matched to a gene. The CDR3 totals 16 residues. This CDR3 is CASSQATTGNYSPLHF. The CDR3, as DNA: TGTGCCAGCAGCCAAGCTACGACAGGGAATTACTCACCCCTCCACTTT.

For the CDR3, the DNA is TGTGCCAGCAGCTTAGCTTCGAACAGGAATTCACCCCTCCACTTT. This translates into CASSLASNRNSPLHF. The J gene is TRBJ1-6, the V gene TRBV13, with D possibly TRBD1 on 5 matching bases. Germline values: CDR1 PRHDT, CDR2 FYEKMQ (reference sequence). The CDR3 contains 15 residues. Deletions cut 1 base from V and 7 bases from J, with 11 bases between. Filled out from reference TRBV13 and TRBJ1-6, the complete variable domain reads AAGVIQSPRHLIKEKRETATLKCYPIPRHDTVYWYQQGPGQDPQFLISFYEKMQSDKGSIPDRFSAQQFSDYHSELNMSSLELGDSALYFCASSLASNRNSPLHFGNGTRLTVT.

V is TRBV10-3 and J is TRBJ2-5, with 9 positions matching TRBD1. Germline-derived CDR1 and CDR2 are ENHRY and SYGVKD. Losses at the gene ends were 10 bases for V and 4 bases for J; bases not matched to a gene: 7. The CDR3 has 13 amino acids. The CDR3, as DNA: TGTGCCACCTTGGGACAGGGACGAGAGACCCAGTACTTC. This sequence encodes CATLGQGRETQYF.

The chain carries TRBV4-3 and TRBJ1-2, with 9 bases that match TRBD1. The CDR3 has 15 residues. The germline CDR1 and CDR2 sequences are LGHNA and YSLEER. V lost 4 bases, J lost 7 bases, and 10 bases stayed unmatched. The CDR3 sequence is CASSLIPGQGGGYTF. CDR3 sequence (DNA): TGCGCCAGCAGCCTAATACCGGGACAGGGAGGTGGCTACACCTTC.

The V and J genes are TRBV30 and TRBJ1-4; the D gene is possibly TRBD1 (5 bases). Germline V CDR1 and CDR2: GTSNPN, SVGIG (reference sequence). This CDR3 comprises 12 residues. Trimming shortened V by 5 bases and J by 8 bases, and 12 bases separated the two germline ends. DNA of the CDR3: TGTGCCTGGGGGGCCCTAAGGGAAAAACTGTTTTTT. Its protein is CAWGALREKLFF.

V gene TRBV5-1 combines with J gene TRBJ2-1; D is perhaps TRBD2 (5 bases). Germline V gives CDR1 SGHRS, CDR2 YFSETQ. Trimming took 4 bases from V and 5 from J, leaving 19 bases between them. The CDR3 loop spans 16 amino acids. The chain's CDR3 is CASSPRDSLLNNEQFF. CDR3 nucleotide sequence: TGCGCCAGCAGCCCCCGGGATTCCCTACTAAACAATGAGCAGTTCTTC.

The chain joins TRBV10-3 to TRBJ1-2; D is ambiguous. CDR3 length: 15 residues. The germline V gene encodes CDR1 ENHRY and CDR2 SYGVKD. Trimming took 10 bases from V and 3 from J, leaving 21 bases between them. The CDR3 DNA is TGTGCCACCAAAAGGACTGTGAGCGCGGACTATGGCTACACCTTC. This encodes CATKRTVSADYGYTF.

As DNA, the CDR3 is TGTGCCAGCAGAACAGGGGGAGGCTATGGCTACACCTTC. Amino acids: CASRTGGGYGYTF. The gene calls are TRBV25-1 and TRBJ1-2; 8 bases map to TRBD1. CDR1 is MGHDK and CDR2 is SYGVNS in the germline V gene. The trim removed 6 bases at V and 4 bases at J, leaving 4 bases unmatched. The length of the CDR3 is 13 residues.

The gene calls are TRBV5-5 and TRBJ2-7; D remains unclear. CDR1 is SGHKS, CDR2 YYEKEE, per germline (reference sequence). This CDR3 comprises 13 residues. Trimming took off 1 base at V and 2 bases at J, with 7 bases between the two ends. The CDR3 DNA reads TGTGCCAGCAGCTTGCCAGAAGCCTACGAGCAGTACTTC. Translating gives CASSLPEAYEQYF. The full variable domain, completed using reference TRBV5-5 and TRBJ2-7, is DAGVTQSPTHLIKTRGQQVTLRCSPISGHKSVSWYQQVLGQGPQFIFQYYEKEERGRGNFPDRFSARQFPNYSSELNVNALLLGDSALYLCASSLPEAYEQYFGPGTRLTVT.

J is TRBJ2-7 and V is TRBV5-1, with TRBD2 matching over 10 bases. V shed 2 bases and J 0 bases; nucleotides not matched to a gene: 2. The CDR3 spans 15 residues. Looked up from germline, CDR1 is SGHRS and CDR2 is YFSETQ. CDR3 protein: CASSFLAGDSYEQYF. In DNA form, the CDR3 reads TGCGCCAGCAGCTTCCTAGCGGGGGACTCCTACGAGCAGTACTTC.

The rearrangement uses TRBV29-1 and TRBJ2-5; 7 bases align to TRBD1. CDR1 and CDR2 from the germline V gene are SQVTM and ANQGSEA. The V gene end was trimmed by 6 bases and the J gene end by 0 bases; junction bases not matched to a gene: 10. The CDR3 is 15 residues long. CDR3 residues: CSVTPDREHQETQYF. CDR3 bases: TGCAGCGTGACTCCCGACAGGGAGCACCAAGAGACCCAGTACTTC. Combining the CDR3 with reference TRBV29-1 and TRBJ2-5 gives the whole variable domain SAVISQKPSRDICQRGTSLTIQCQVDSQVTMMFWYRQQPGQSLTLIATANQGSEATYESGFVIDKFPISRPNLTFSTLTVSNMSPEDSSIYLCSVTPDREHQETQYFGPGTRLLVL.

J is TRBJ1-6 and V is TRBV4-3, with 8 bases that match TRBD1. The CDR3 extends over 18 amino acids. Per germline, CDR1 LGHNA and CDR2 YSLEER. The trim removed 0 bases at V and 12 bases at J, leaving 16 bases unmatched. The CDR3 spells CASSQESASGRGRLPLHF. For the CDR3, the DNA is TGCGCCAGCAGCCAAGAGTCCGCGTCGGGCAGGGGGCGGTTACCCCTCCACTTT.

The V and J genes are TRBV7-2 and TRBJ2-3; D perhaps matches TRBD1 (5 bases). The V gene lost 2 bases and the J gene lost 2 bases, with 14 bases spanning the gap. Germline CDR1 and CDR2: SGHTA and FQGNSA. This CDR3 region has 16 residues. The CDR3 bases are TGTGCCAGCAGCTTACAGGCGGCAGGGCCCACAGATACGCAGTATTTT. Translation gives CASSLQAAGPTDTQYF.

This clone appeared once. The V and J genes are TRBV5-1 and TRBJ2-1; 7 nucleotides line up with TRBD2. Germline assignment: CDR1 SGHRS and CDR2 YFSETQ. The junction had 20 bases not matched to a gene; V was cut back by 3 bases and J by 2 bases. The CDR3 sequence is 20 residues long. The CDR3, as DNA: TGCGCCAGCAGCTCAAGCTCCCGTGGAGCGGCGGGAGTGGCCTACAATGAGCAGTTCTTC. It specifies CASSSSSRGAAGVAYNEQFF. Variable domain in full (rest from reference TRBV5-1 and TRBJ2-1): KAGVTQTPRYLIKTRGQQVTLSCSPISGHRSVSWYQQTPGQGLQFLFEYFSETQRNKGNFPGRFSGRQFSNSRSEMNVSTLELGDSALYLCASSSSSRGAAGVAYNEQFFGPGTRLTVL.

This clone was observed a handful of times. The chain combines TRBV5-8 with TRBJ1-5; TRBD1 matches at 7 bases. With 7 bases clipped from V and 2 bases from J, the junction kept 12 bases outside the gene matches. CDR1 and CDR2 (germline): SGHTS, YDEGEE. The CDR3 is 16 residues long. This CDR3 is CASVQGVSHGNQPQHF. CDR3 DNA: TGTGCCAGCGTCCAGGGGGTATCTCATGGCAATCAGCCCCAGCATTTT.

This clone showed up just once. This CDR3 reads CASSVADMGPQREAFF. The CDR3 DNA sequence: TGTGCCAGCAGCGTAGCTGATATGGGGCCACAACGGGAAGCTTTCTTT. The chain links TRBV9 to TRBJ1-1; D perhaps matches TRBD1 (5 bases). V was clipped by 0 bases and J by 8 bases, with 20 bases between them. The CDR3 consists of 16 residues. Germline CDR1 SGDLS, CDR2 YYNGEE.

This chain joins TRBV7-2 and TRBJ2-7, with D possibly being TRBD2 (6 bases). Trimming pared 5 bases from V and 6 bases from J, leaving 14 bases between. The CDR3 contains 13 residues. Per the germline V gene, CDR1 is SGHTA and CDR2 is FQGNSA. The CDR3 coding sequence is TGTGCCAGCAGCCCCGGCGGGATTCTCGAGCAGTACTTC. Translated: CASSPGGILEQYF.

The chain has TRBV5-1 and TRBJ2-7; tentatively, D is TRBD2 (6 bases). V was pared by 1 base and J by 3 bases, with 8 bases between. The germline V gene encodes CDR1 SGHRS and CDR2 YFSETQ. CDR3 length: 13 residues. DNA for the CDR3: TGCGCCAGCAGCTTGCGGGGGAACTACGAGCAGTACTTC. It yields the protein CASSLRGNYEQYF.

This chain joins TRBV7-2 and TRBJ2-1; 7 nucleotides match TRBD1. The germline gives CDR1 SGHTA, CDR2 FQGNSA. The CDR3 runs 14 residues. J lost 7 bases, V lost 5 bases, and 8 bases had no gene match. The CDR3 sequence: CASSTRTGENEQFF. CDR3 DNA: TGTGCCAGCAGCACGCGGACAGGCGAGAATGAGCAGTTCTTC.

This clone was seen just once. V gene TRBV6-5 combines with J gene TRBJ1-5; 11 bases fit TRBD1. Germline lookup yields CDR1 MNHEY and CDR2 SVGAGI. There are 15 residues in the CDR3. J was trimmed by 4 bases and V by 7 bases; bases with no gene match: 6. CDR3 nucleotide sequence: TGTGCCAGCACTGGACAGGGGGCGAGGAATCAGCCCCAGCATTTT. Residues: CASTGQGARNQPQHF.

The chain recombines TRBV5-6 with TRBJ1-5; possibly TRBD1 for D (5 bases). The ends were cut back, 4 bases at V and 2 bases at J, with 16 bases in the middle. The CDR3 loop spans 16 amino acids. Germline CDR1 and CDR2: SGHDT and YYEEEE. The CDR3 coding sequence is TGTGCCAGCAGCCGGACGGACCGGGGGGGCAATCAGCCCCAGCATTTT. It yields the protein CASSRTDRGGNQPQHF.

The chain employs TRBV14 and TRBJ1-1; 7 bases align to TRBD1. V lost 6 bases, J lost 3 bases, and 10 bases stayed unmatched. Germline V gene lookup returns CDR1 SGHDN and CDR2 FVKESK. CDR3 length equals 15 residues. The CDR3 protein is CASRRIRQGDTEAFF. The CDR3 nucleotides are TGTGCCAGCAGACGTATACGACAGGGTGACACTGAAGCTTTCTTT.